This T cell receptor beta chain was found in a study of blood T cell repertoires in COVID-19. Study information: From the United States, Italy and Spain came samples of acute and convalescent COVID-19. PBMCs, B-cell-depleted T cells, or T cells were the source of the cDNA or gDNA that made up the material.

CDR3 length equals 16 residues. V was clipped by 2 bases and J by 1 base; unmatched bases: 4. From germline, CDR1 is KGHDR and CDR2 SFDVKD. Original analysis: Estimates of nucleated cell counts were drawn from the amplification of reference gene primers. Clones were read by immunoSEQ multiplex PCR, and TCRdb kept only the in-frame ones, dropping some. V and J calls and clone size come straight from that table; D and trimming were deduced from the DNA. Of approximately 270,000 clones detected, roughly 90% appear once; the ten largest clones hold around 2.1%. Specimen: peripheral blood. This chain connects TRBV24-1 to TRBJ2-3, with 8 bases aligning to TRBD1. The clonotype originates from a man in his fifties with acute or convalescent COVID-19. CDR3 protein: CATSDSGGGGTDTQYF. The CDR3 bases are TGTGCCACCAGTGATTCAGGGGGCGGGGGCACAGATACGCAGTATTTT.